The 10 T cell receptor beta chains below come from one sample, sequenced in a study of blood T cell repertoires in COVID-19. Some clones are missing from TCRdb's copy, which holds only in-frame ones; the method was immunoSEQ multiplex PCR. Found here are about 220,000 clones, 75% to 90% of them singletons; the top ten hold more than 3%. Material: PBMCs or T cells enriched from blood (not recorded which). These receptors came from a woman between 18 and 29 years old in a cohort exposed to, infected with or recovered from COVID-19 (not recorded which).

Written as DNA, the CDR3 is TGTGCCAGCAGTGAATACGGACAGAGAGATGAAAAACTGTTTTTT. It specifies CASSEYGQRDEKLFF. The chain joins TRBV2 to TRBJ1-4; D may be TRBD1 (6 bases). Germline CDR1 reads SNHLY; CDR2 reads FYNNEI. Trimming removed 2 bases from V and 6 bases from J, with 13 bases in between. This CDR3 is built from 15 residues.

This chain joins TRBV27 and TRBJ1-1; no reliable D call. The CDR3 runs 17 residues. V lost 1 base, J lost 3 bases, and 18 bases lay in between. The germline V gene has CDR1 MNHEY and CDR2 SMNVEV (reference sequence). As DNA, the CDR3 is TGTGCCAGCAGTTTATTCGGACTGAGCTTTATGGACACTGAAGCTTTCTTT. Translating it yields CASSLFGLSFMDTEAFF.

This chain connects TRBV27 to TRBJ1-1, with 8 bases aligning to TRBD1. V lost 5 bases to trimming and J lost 5 bases; unmatched junction nucleotides: 4. The CDR3 sequence is 13 residues long. The germline gives CDR1 MNHEY, CDR2 SMNVEV (reference sequence). DNA of the CDR3: TGTGCCAGCAGTAGGACAGGGCGAACTGAAGCTTTCTTT. Its protein is CASSRTGRTEAFF.

This chain joins TRBV11-2 and TRBJ2-7; D possibly corresponds to TRBD1 (5 bases). V dropped 7 bases and J dropped 2 bases, with 9 bases sitting between them. Germline V gene data show CDR1 as SGHAT and CDR2 as FQNNGV. CDR3 length equals 12 residues. The CDR3 loop is CASKKGTYEQYF. In DNA, the CDR3 is TGTGCCAGCAAAAAGGGGACCTACGAGCAGTACTTC.

This clone appeared a single time. The chain joins TRBV12-5 to TRBJ2-2, with 12 bases matching TRBD2. This CDR3 is built from 18 residues. CDR1 is LGHNT and CDR2 is FRNRAP in the germline V gene. V lost 4 bases, J lost 3 bases, and 9 bases stayed unmatched. CDR3 sequence reads: CASGSPSGRAFDTGELFF. CDR3 DNA sequence: TGTGCTAGTGGTTCCCCTAGCGGGAGGGCCTTTGACACCGGGGAGCTGTTTTTT.

V and J are TRBV3-1 (or the pseudogene TRBV3-2) and TRBJ1-5; 7 bases fit TRBD1. CDR1 and CDR2 from the germline V gene are LGHDT and YNNKEL (reference sequence). After removal of 3 bases from V and 3 bases from J, the junction contained 2 bases not matched to a gene. CDR3 length: 14 amino acids. CDR3 sequence reads: CASSHGTANQPQHF. CDR3 bases: TGTGCCAGCAGCCACGGGACAGCCAATCAGCCCCAGCATTTT.

This clone was recorded once. The chain employs TRBV3-1 (or the pseudogene TRBV3-2) and TRBJ2-3; maybe TRBD2 (5 bases). Germline V gives CDR1 LGHDT, CDR2 YNNKEL (reference sequence). This CDR3 has 15 amino acids. Trimming stripped 4 bases from V and 4 bases from J, with 15 bases between. In DNA form, the CDR3 reads TGTGCCAGCAGCCGAGGGTCTGCTTCGGCAGATACGCAGTATTTT. Translating gives CASSRGSASADTQYF.

The V call is TRBV9, the J call TRBJ2-1; possibly TRBD2 for D (5 bases). Deletions cut 6 bases from V and 2 bases from J, with 18 bases between. The CDR3 has 16 amino acids. The V gene's germline CDR1 is SGDLS and CDR2 YYNGEE. In DNA, the CDR3 is TGTGCCAGCACCAGAAGTGGAGAGGGCCCCTACAATGAGCAGTTCTTC. Encoded protein: CASTRSGEGPYNEQFF. The complete variable domain, with remaining parts taken from reference TRBV9 and TRBJ2-1, reads DSGVTQTPKHLITATGQRVTLRCSPRSGDLSVYWYQQSLDQGLQFLIQYYNGEERAKGNILERFSAQQFPDLHSELNLSSLELGDSALYFCASTRSGEGPYNEQFFGPGTRLTVL.

About this clone: The same CDR3 also results from other DNA sequences found in this sample. The chain employs TRBV11-2 and TRBJ1-2; D is uncertain. The CDR3 extends over 12 amino acids. CDR1 SGHAT and CDR2 FQNNGV come from the germline V gene. The ends were cut back, 1 base at V and 6 bases at J, with 6 bases in the middle. The CDR3 reads CASSLGRDGYTF. The CDR3 bases are TGTGCCAGCAGCTTAGGTAGAGATGGCTACACCTTC.

J is TRBJ2-3 and V is TRBV29-1, with D maybe TRBD1 (5 bases). Germline CDR1 SQVTM, CDR2 ANQGSEA. The germline V and J ends were trimmed by 6 bases and 4 bases, with 17 bases remaining between them. The CDR3 has 14 amino acids. The chain's CDR3 is CSVAGRGFADTQYF. CDR3 nucleotides: TGCAGCGTAGCCGGAAGGGGATTCGCAGATACGCAGTATTTT.